This T cell receptor beta chain was identified in a study of blood T cell repertoires in COVID-19. About the research overall: The United States, Italy and Spain provided the acute and convalescent COVID-19 samples.

Cohort 3 donors were reported recovered after two negative PCRs, clearance, or symptom resolution. The germline V and J ends were trimmed by 5 bases and 0 bases, with 9 bases remaining between them. Per the germline V gene, CDR1 is SGHRS and CDR2 is YFSETQ. This CDR3 has 14 residues. Original handling: Amplification from reference gene primers served as the basis for estimated nucleated cell counts. Measured with immunoSEQ multiplex PCR; TCRdb has only the in-frame clones, and not every one. V and J calls plus clone size are reproduced from that table; the DNA served to infer D and trimming. The sample carries 150,000 to 200,000 clones, 85% recorded once.

The sequence derives from a man aged 35 to 55 who had recovered from COVID-19. The V and J genes are TRBV5-1 and TRBJ1-3; D remains unclear. Sequencing was performed on PBMCs or T cells enriched from blood (not recorded which). CDR3 in amino acids: CASSYGDSGNTIYF. In DNA form, the CDR3 reads TGCGCCAGCAGTTACGGGGACTCTGGAAACACCATATATTTT.